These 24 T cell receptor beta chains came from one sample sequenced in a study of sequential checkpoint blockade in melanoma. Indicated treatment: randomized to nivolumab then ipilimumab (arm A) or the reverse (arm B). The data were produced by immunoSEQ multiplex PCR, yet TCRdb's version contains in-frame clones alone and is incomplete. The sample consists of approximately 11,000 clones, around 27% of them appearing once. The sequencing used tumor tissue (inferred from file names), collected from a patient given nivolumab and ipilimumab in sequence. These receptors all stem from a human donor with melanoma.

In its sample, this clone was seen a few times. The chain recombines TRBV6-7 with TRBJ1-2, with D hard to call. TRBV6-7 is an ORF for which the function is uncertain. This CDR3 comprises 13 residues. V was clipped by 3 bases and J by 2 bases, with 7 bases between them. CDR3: CASSYPQNYGYTF. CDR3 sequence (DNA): TGTGCCAGCAGTTATCCGCAGAACTATGGCTACACCTTC.

The CDR3: CASSPPAKDLTNTGELFF. The CDR3 DNA is TGTGCCAGCTCACCACCAGCCAAGGACCTAACGAACACCGGGGAGCTGTTTTTT. The chain employs TRBV18 and TRBJ2-2; no clear D gene. The CDR3 consists of 18 residues. Germline V gene sequence: CDR1 KGHSH, CDR2 LQKENI. Trimming left V 0 bases short and J 0 bases short, with 14 bases between. Drawing the rest from reference TRBV18 and TRBJ2-2, the complete variable domain is NAGVMQNPRHLVRRRGQEARLRCSPMKGHSHVYWYRQLPEEGLKFMVYLQKENIIDESGMPKERFSAEFPKEGPSILRIQQVVRGDSAAYFCASSPPAKDLTNTGELFFGEGSRLTVL.

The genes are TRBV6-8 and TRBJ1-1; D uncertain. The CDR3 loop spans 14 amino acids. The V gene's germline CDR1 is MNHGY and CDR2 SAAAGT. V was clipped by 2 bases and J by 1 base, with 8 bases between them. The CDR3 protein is CASSYQIPNTEAFF. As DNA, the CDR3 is TGTGCCAGCAGTTACCAAATCCCGAACACTGAAGCTTTCTTT.

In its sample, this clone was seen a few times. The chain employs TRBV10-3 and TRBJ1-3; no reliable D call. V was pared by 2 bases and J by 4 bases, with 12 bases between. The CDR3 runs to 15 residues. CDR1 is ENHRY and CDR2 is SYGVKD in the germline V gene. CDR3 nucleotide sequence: TGTGCCATCAGTGAGGGAGGACTAACCGGAAACACCATATATTTT. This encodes CAISEGGLTGNTIYF.

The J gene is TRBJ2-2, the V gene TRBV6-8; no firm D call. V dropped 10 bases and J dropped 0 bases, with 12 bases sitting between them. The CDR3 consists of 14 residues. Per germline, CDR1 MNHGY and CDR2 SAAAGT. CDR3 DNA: TGTGCCACAACCCCAGAGGCGAACACCGGGGAGCTGTTTTTT. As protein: CATTPEANTGELFF.

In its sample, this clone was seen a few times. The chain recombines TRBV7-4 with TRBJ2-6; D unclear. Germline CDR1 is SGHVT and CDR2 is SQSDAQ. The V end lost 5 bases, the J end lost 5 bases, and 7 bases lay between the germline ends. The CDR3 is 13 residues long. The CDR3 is CASSAWRANVLTF. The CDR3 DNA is TGTGCCAGCAGCGCCTGGCGGGCCAACGTCCTGACTTTC.

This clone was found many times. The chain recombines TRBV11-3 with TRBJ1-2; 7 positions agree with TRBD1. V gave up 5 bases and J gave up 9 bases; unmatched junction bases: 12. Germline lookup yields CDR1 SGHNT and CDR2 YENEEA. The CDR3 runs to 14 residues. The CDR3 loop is CASSQGLRQGSYTF. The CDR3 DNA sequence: TGTGCCAGCAGCCAGGGATTGAGACAGGGAAGCTACACCTTC. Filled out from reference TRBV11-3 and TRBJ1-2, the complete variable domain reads EAGVVQSPRYKIIEKKQPVAFWCNPISGHNTLYWYLQNLGQGPELLIRYENEEAVDDSQLPKDRFSAERLKGVDSTLKIQPAELGDSAVYLCASSQGLRQGSYTFGSGTRLTVV.

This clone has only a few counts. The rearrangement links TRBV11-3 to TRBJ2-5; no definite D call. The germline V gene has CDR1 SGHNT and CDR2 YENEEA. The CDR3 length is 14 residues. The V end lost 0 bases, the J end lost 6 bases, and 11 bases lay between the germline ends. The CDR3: CASSLDTLGKTQYF. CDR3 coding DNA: TGTGCCAGCAGCTTAGACACCCTTGGGAAGACCCAGTACTTC.

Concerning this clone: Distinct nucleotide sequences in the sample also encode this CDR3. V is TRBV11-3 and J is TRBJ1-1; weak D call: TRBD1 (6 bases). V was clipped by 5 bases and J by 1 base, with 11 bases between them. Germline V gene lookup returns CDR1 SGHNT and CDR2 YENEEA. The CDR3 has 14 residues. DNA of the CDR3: TGTGCCAGCAGCCTAAGGGGGGGGAACACTGAAGCTTTCTTT. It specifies CASSLRGGNTEAFF. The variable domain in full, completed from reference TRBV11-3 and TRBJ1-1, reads EAGVVQSPRYKIIEKKQPVAFWCNPISGHNTLYWYLQNLGQGPELLIRYENEEAVDDSQLPKDRFSAERLKGVDSTLKIQPAELGDSAVYLCASSLRGGNTEAFFGQGTRLTVV.

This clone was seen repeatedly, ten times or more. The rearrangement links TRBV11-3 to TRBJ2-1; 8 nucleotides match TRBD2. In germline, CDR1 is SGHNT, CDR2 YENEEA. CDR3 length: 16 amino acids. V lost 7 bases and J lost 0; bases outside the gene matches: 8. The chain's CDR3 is CASNLGGAASYNEQFF. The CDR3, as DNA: TGTGCCAGCAACCTCGGGGGGGCAGCCTCCTACAATGAGCAGTTCTTC.

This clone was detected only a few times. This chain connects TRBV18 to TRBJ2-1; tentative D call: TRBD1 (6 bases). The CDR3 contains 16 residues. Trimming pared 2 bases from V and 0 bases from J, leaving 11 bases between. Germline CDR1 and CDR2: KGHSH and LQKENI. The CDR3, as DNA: TGTGCCAGCTCACCATCGGGACAAAGCTCCTACAATGAGCAGTTCTTC. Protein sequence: CASSPSGQSSYNEQFF.

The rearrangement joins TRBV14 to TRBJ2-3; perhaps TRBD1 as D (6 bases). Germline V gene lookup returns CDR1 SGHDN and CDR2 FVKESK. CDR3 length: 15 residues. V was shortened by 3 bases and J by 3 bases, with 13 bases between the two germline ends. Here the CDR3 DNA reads TGTGCCAGCAGCCAGTTTCCAGGGGAGACAGATACGCAGTATTTT. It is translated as CASSQFPGETDTQYF.

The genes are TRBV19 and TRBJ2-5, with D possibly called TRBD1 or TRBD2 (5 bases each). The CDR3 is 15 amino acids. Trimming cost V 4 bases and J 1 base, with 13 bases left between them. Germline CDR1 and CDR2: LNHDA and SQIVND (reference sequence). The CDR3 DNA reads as TGTGCCAGTAGTAGGTCCCACGGGACCCAAGAGACCCAGTACTTC. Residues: CASSRSHGTQETQYF. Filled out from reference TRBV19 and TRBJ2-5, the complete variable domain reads DGGITQSPKYLFRKEGQNVTLSCEQNLNHDAMYWYRQDPGQGLRLIYYSQIVNDFQKGDIAEGYSVSREKKESFPLTVTSAQKNPTAFYLCASSRSHGTQETQYFGPGTRLLVL.

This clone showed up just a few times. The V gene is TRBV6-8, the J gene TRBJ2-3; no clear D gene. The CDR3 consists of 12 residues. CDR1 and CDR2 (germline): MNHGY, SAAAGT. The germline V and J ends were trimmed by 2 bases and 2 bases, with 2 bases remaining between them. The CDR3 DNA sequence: TGTGCCAGCAGTTACACCACAGATACGCAGTATTTT. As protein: CASSYTTDTQYF.

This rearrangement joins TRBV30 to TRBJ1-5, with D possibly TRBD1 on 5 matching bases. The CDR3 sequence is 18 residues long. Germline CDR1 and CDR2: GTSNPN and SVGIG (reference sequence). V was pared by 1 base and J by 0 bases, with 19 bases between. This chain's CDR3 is CAWSAAGTAFNSNQPQHF. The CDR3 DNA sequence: TGTGCCTGGAGTGCCGCCGGGACGGCCTTTAATAGCAATCAGCCCCAGCATTTT.

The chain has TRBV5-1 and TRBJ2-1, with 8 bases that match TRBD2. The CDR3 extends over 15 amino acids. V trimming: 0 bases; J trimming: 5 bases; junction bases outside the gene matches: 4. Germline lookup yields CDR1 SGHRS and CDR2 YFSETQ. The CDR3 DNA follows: TGCGCCAGCAGCTTGGGCGGGGGGCACAACAATGAGCAGTTCTTC. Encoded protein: CASSLGGGHNNEQFF.

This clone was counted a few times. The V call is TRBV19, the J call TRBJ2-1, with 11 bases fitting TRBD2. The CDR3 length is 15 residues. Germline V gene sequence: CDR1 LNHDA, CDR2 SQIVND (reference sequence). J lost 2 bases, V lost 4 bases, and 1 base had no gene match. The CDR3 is CASSKLAGAYNEQFF. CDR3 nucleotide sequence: TGTGCCAGTAGTAAACTAGCGGGGGCCTACAATGAGCAGTTCTTC.

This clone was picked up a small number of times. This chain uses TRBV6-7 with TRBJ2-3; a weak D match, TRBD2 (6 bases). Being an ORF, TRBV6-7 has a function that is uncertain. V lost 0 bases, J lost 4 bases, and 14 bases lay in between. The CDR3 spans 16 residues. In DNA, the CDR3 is TGTGCCAGCAGTTACTCGTCAACACTAGCACCAGATACGCAGTATTTT. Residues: CASSYSSTLAPDTQYF.

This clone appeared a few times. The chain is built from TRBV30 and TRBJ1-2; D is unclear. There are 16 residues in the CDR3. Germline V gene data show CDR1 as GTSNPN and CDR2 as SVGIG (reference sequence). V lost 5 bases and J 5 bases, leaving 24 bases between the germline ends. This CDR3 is CAWPNMKLVRKYGYTF. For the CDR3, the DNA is TGTGCCTGGCCGAACATGAAGCTGGTCAGGAAGTATGGCTACACCTTC.

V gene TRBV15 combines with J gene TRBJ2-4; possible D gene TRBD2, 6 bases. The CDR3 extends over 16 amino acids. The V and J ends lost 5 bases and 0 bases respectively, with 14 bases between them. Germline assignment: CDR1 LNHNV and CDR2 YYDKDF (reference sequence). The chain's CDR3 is CATSGPGALAKNIQYF. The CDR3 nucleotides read TGTGCCACCAGCGGACCGGGAGCTTTAGCCAAAAACATTCAGTACTTC.

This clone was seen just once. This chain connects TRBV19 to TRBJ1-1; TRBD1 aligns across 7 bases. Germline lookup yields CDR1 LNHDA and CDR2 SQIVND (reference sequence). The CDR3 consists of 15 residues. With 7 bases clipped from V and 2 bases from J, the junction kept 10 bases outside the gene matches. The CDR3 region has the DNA TGTGCCAGTACCCGGGGCAGGGGGGGTAACACTGAAGCTTTCTTT. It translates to CASTRGRGGNTEAFF.

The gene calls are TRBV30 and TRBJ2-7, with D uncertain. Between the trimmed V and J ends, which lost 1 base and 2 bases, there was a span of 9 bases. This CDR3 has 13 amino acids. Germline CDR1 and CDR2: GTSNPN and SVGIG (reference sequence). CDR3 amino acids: CAWSEGRAYEQYF. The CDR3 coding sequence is TGTGCCTGGAGTGAGGGCAGAGCCTACGAGCAGTACTTC.

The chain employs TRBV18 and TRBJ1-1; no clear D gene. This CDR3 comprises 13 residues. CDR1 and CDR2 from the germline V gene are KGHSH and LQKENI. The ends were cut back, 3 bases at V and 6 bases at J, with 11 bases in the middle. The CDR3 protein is CASSPDQEAEAFF. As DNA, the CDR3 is TGTGCCAGCTCACCGGATCAGGAAGCTGAAGCTTTCTTT.

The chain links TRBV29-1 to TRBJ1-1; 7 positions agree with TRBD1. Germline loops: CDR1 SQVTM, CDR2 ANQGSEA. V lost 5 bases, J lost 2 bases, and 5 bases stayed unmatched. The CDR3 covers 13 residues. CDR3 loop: CSVKGQINTEAFF. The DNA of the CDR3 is TGCAGCGTTAAGGGACAGATTAACACTGAAGCTTTCTTT.